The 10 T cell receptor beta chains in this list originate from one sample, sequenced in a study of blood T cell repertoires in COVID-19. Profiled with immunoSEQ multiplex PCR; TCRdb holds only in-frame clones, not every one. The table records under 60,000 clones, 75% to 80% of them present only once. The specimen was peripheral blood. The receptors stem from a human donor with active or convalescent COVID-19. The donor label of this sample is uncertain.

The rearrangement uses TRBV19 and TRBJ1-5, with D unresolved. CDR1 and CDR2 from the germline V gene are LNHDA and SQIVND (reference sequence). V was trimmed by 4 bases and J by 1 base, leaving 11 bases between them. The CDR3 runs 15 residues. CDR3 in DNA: TGTGCCAGTAGTACCGCTTATAGAAGCAATCAGCCCCAGCATTTT. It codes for CASSTAYRSNQPQHF.

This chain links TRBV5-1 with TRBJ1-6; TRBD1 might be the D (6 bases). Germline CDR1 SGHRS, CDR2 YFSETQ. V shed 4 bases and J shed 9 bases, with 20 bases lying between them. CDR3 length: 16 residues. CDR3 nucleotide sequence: TGCGCCAGCAGCGCCTCGACACAGGGCTGGCGTTCACCCCTCCACTTT. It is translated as CASSASTQGWRSPLHF.

For the CDR3, the DNA is TGTGCTAGTGGTCCCGGTGGAGTCTCCTACGAGCAGTACTTC. Translated, it gives CASGPGGVSYEQYF. V usage is TRBV12-5 and J usage is TRBJ2-7; D is unresolved. CDR1 LGHNT and CDR2 FRNRAP come from the germline V gene. The CDR3 has 14 amino acids. Trimming took 5 bases from V and 0 from J, leaving 11 bases between them. Full variable domain (outside the CDR3, taken from reference TRBV12-5 and TRBJ2-7): DARVTQTPRHKVTEMGQEVTMRCQPILGHNTVFWYRQTMMQGLELLAYFRNRAPLDDSGMPKDRFSAEMPDATLATLKIQPSEPRDSAVYFCASGPGGVSYEQYFGPGTRLTVT.

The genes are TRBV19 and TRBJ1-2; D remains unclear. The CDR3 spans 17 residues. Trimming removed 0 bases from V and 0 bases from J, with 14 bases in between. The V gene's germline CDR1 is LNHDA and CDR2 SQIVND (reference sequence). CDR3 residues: CASSIEWGGRSNYGYTF. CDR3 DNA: TGTGCCAGTAGTATAGAGTGGGGAGGACGGTCTAACTATGGCTACACCTTC.

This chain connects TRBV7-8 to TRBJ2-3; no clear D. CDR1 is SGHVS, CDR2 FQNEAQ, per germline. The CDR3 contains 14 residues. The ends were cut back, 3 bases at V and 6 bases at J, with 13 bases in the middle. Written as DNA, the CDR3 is TGTGCCAGCAGCTTTATGCTAGGCTTGGATACGCAGTATTTT. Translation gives CASSFMLGLDTQYF.

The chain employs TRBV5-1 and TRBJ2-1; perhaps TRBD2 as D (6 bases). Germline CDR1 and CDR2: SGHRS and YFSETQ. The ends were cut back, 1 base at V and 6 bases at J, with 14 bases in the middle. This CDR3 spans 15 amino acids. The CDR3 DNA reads TGCGCCAGCAGCTTGACGGGGGAATTATTCAATGAGCAGTTCTTC. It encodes CASSLTGELFNEQFF.

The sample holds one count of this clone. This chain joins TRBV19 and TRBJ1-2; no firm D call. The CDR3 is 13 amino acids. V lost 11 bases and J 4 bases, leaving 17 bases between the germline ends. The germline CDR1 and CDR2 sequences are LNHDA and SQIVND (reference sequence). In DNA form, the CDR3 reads TGTGCCTGCGGCGAGGGAATCAGCTATGGCTACACCTTC. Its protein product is CACGEGISYGYTF.

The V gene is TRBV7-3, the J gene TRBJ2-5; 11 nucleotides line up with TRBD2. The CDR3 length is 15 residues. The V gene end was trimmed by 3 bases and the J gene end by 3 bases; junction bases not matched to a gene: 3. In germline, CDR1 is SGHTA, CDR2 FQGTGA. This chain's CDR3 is CASSLGLAEKETQYF. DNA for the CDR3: TGTGCCAGCAGCTTGGGACTAGCGGAAAAAGAGACCCAGTACTTC.

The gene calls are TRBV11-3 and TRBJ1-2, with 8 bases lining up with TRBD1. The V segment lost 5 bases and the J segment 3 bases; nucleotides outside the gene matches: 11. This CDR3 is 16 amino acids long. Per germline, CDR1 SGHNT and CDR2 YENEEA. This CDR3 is CASSRQRTGSDYGYTF. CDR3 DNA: TGTGCCAGCAGCCGACAACGGACAGGGAGTGACTATGGCTACACCTTC.

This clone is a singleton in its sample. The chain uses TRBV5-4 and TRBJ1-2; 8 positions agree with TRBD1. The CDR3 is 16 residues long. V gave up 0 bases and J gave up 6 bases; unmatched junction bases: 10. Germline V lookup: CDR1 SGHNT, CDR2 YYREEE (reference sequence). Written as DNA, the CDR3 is TGTGCCAGCAGCTTGGGGACCGGACAGGGTAGGGATGGCTACACCTTC. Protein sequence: CASSLGTGQGRDGYTF.